These T cell receptor beta chains were read from a single sample in a study of T-cell reconstitution after alpha-beta-depleted transplantation in children. TCRdb re-called the PCR reads through MiXCR, storing one row per CDR3 protein. The repertoire holds 550,000 to 800,000 distinct CDR3 sequences, with 10% to 15% as singletons. Specimen: PBMCs, collected before TCRalphabeta/CD19-depleted stem cell transplant. These receptors originate from a girl aged 2 to 10 with congenital amegakaryocytic thrombocytopenia, due to receive a stem cell transplant. CDR3s include the opening cysteine and the closing phenylalanine or tryptophan. D genes are given only for firm matches. Clone size appears in some rows only: once, few, many, or a class for an expanded clone.

J: TRBJ2-1
D: .
V: TRBV20-1
size: few
DNA: TGCAGTGCGGAGAGTGTGAGATCCTACAATGAGCAGTTCTTC
CDR3: CSAESVRSYNEQFF

J: TRBJ1-1
D: TRBD1
V: TRBV20-1
size: many
DNA: TGCAGTGCTAGCCGGACAGGGCTCACTGAAGCTTTCTTT
CDR3: CSASRTGLTEAFF

J: TRBJ2-1
D: TRBD2
V: TRBV7-2
size: many
DNA: TGTGCCAGCAGCCCACCCCTAGCGGGAGGAGGGATTGAGCAGTTCTTC
CDR3: CASSPPLAGGGIEQFF

J: TRBJ1-1
D: .
V: TRBV25-1
size: many
DNA: TGTGCCAGCAGTGGAGACAGCGTAAACACTGAAGCTTTCTTT
CDR3: CASSGDSVNTEAFF

J: TRBJ2-5
D: .
V: TRBV5-1
size: many
DNA: TGCGCCAGCAGACAAGCGGGTCCCCAAGAGACCCAGTACTTC
CDR3: CASRQAGPQETQYF

J: TRBJ2-1
D: TRBD1
V: TRBV5-1
size: .
DNA: TGCGCCAGCAGCCAGTCGGGACAGGGCCCCGTCTACAATGAGCAGTTCTTC
CDR3: CASSQSGQGPVYNEQFF

J: TRBJ2-7
D: TRBD2
V: TRBV20-1
size: many
DNA: TGCAGTGCTAGAGATCTGGGGACTAGCTTCGAGCAGTACTTC
CDR3: CSARDLGTSFEQYF

J: TRBJ2-4
D: .
V: TRBV5-6
size: many
DNA: TGTGCCAGCAGCTTGCTGCTAGCCAAAAACATTCAGTACTTC
CDR3: CASSLLLAKNIQYF

J: TRBJ2-1
D: TRBD2
V: TRBV3-1
size: .
DNA: TGTGCCAGCAGCCAAGGACTAGCGGGAGGAACCTACAATGAGCAGTTCTTC
CDR3: CASSQGLAGGTYNEQFF

J: TRBJ2-5
D: .
V: TRBV12-3/TRBV12-4
size: .
DNA: TGTGCCAGCAGCATCCAGGGATACACTAACCAAGAGACCCAGTACTTC
CDR3: CASSIQGYTNQETQYF

J: TRBJ2-3
D: .
V: TRBV20-1
size: many
DNA: TGCAGTGCTAAGACTCCGGGGGAAGATACGCAGTATTTT
CDR3: CSAKTPGEDTQYF

J: TRBJ2-7
D: .
V: TRBV27
size: .
DNA: TGTGCCAGCAGCCCGGGCTGGGGGAACGAGCAGTACTTC
CDR3: CASSPGWGNEQYF

J: TRBJ2-3
D: TRBD2
V: TRBV10-2
size: .
DNA: TGCGCCAGCACTTTTCTAGCGGGACGGGATACGCAGTATTTT
CDR3: CASTFLAGRDTQYF

J: TRBJ2-5
D: .
V: TRBV29-1
size: few
DNA: TGCAGCGGTCGTGAGGGCAAGGGGACCCAGTACTTC
CDR3: CSGREGKGTQYF

J: TRBJ2-1
D: .
V: TRBV5-1
size: many
DNA: TGCGCCAGCAGCCTGTGGACCCCCACCAGTGAGCAGTTCTTC
CDR3: CASSLWTPTSEQFF

J: TRBJ2-1
D: .
V: TRBV15
size: .
DNA: TGTGCCACCAGCAGAGGGGACAATGAGCAGTTCTTC
CDR3: CATSRGDNEQFF

J: TRBJ2-7
D: TRBD1
V: TRBV18
size: .
DNA: TGTGCCAGCTCACCTGCGACAGGGGGCAGCGAGCAGTACTTC
CDR3: CASSPATGGSEQYF

J: TRBJ2-1
D: TRBD2
V: TRBV12-3/TRBV12-4
size: few
DNA: TGTGCCAGCAACGTCCTGCGGGGGGAGCAGTTCTTC
CDR3: CASNVLRGEQFF

J: TRBJ2-2
D: .
V: TRBV5-1
size: many
DNA: TGCGCCAGCAGCCCTGCTCCGGGGGTCCGGGAGCTGTTTTTT
CDR3: CASSPAPGVRELFF

J: TRBJ2-1
D: TRBD2
V: TRBV3-1
size: many
DNA: TGTGCCAGCAGCAAAGCGGGAGGGGACAATGAGCAGTTCTTC
CDR3: CASSKAGGDNEQFF

J: TRBJ2-7
D: .
V: TRBV20-1
size: few
DNA: TGCAGTGCTATGGGTCATCTGACCACGAAATACGAGCAGTACTTC
CDR3: CSAMGHLTTKYEQYF

J: TRBJ2-3
D: TRBD2
V: TRBV20-1
size: many
DNA: TGCAGTGCTAGCTTGGGTCTAGCGGGAGGAAATACGCAGTATTTT
CDR3: CSASLGLAGGNTQYF

J: TRBJ2-3
D: .
V: TRBV12-3/TRBV12-4
size: few
DNA: TGTGCCAGCACCTTGTCCCTCGTGGGGCCCACAGATACGCAGTATTTT
CDR3: CASTLSLVGPTDTQYF

J: TRBJ2-2
D: TRBD2
V: TRBV28
size: .
DNA: TGTGCCAGCAACGACGCGGGAGACGGCGGGGAGCTGTTTTTT
CDR3: CASNDAGDGGELFF

J: TRBJ2-3
D: .
V: TRBV20-1
size: many
DNA: TGCAGTGCTAGTCCGGGGCTGGGCACAGATACGCAGTATTTT
CDR3: CSASPGLGTDTQYF

J: TRBJ2-2
D: TRBD2
V: TRBV5-6
size: few
DNA: TGTGCCAGCAGCTTGGATCCTTGGGAGGGCACCGGGGAGCTGTTTTTT
CDR3: CASSLDPWEGTGELFF

J: TRBJ2-7
D: .
V: TRBV7-8
size: .
DNA: TGTGCCAGCAGCTTAGTTGGGAAGAACGAGCAGTACTTC
CDR3: CASSLVGKNEQYF

J: TRBJ1-5
D: .
V: TRBV5-1
size: .
DNA: TGCGCCAGCAGCCCCGAGGAGGGGCTGAATCAGCCCCAGCATTTT
CDR3: CASSPEEGLNQPQHF

J: TRBJ2-2
D: TRBD2
V: TRBV7-8
size: .
DNA: TGTGCCAGCAGCTTAGCACGGGTAGCGGGAGAGAACACCGGGGAGCTGTTTTTT
CDR3: CASSLARVAGENTGELFF

J: TRBJ1-2
D: .
V: TRBV28
size: few
DNA: TGTGCCAGCAGTTTCACAGCTTACTATGGCTACACCTTC
CDR3: CASSFTAYYGYTF

J: TRBJ2-5
D: .
V: TRBV20-1
size: few
DNA: TGCAGTGCTAGCGTTTTGGGCAGGAACCAAGAGACCCAGTACTTC
CDR3: CSASVLGRNQETQYF

J: TRBJ2-2
D: TRBD2
V: TRBV12-3/TRBV12-4
size: many
DNA: TGTGCCAGCAGTTTCGGGGGGACCGGGGAGCTGTTTTTT
CDR3: CASSFGGTGELFF